The 19 T cell receptor beta chains presented below share a single source sample, sequenced in a study of T-cell reconstitution after alpha-beta-depleted transplantation in children. Preparation of the TCRbeta library involved a method that used unique molecular identifiers. From the PCR reads, TCRdb called clonotypes with MiXCR, one entry per CDR3 protein. The table has about 17,000 distinct CDR3 sequences, under 6.5% seen once. This sample comprised PBMCs, obtained before TCRalphabeta/CD19-depleted stem cell transplant. Receptors originate from a boy between 10 and 17 years old with acute lymphoblastic leukemia, due to receive a stem cell transplant.

The chain couples TRBV28 to TRBJ2-1, with D perhaps matching TRBD2 (5 bases). Germline V lookup: CDR1 MDHEN, CDR2 SYDVKM. The CDR3 is 11 residues long. Trimming pared 7 bases from V and 8 bases from J, leaving 9 bases between. CDR3 in DNA: TGTGCCAGCACTAACGGGGATGAGCAGTTCTTC. It encodes CASTNGDEQFF.

This clonotype appeared many times. The V call is TRBV29-1, the J call TRBJ1-2; 7 bases match TRBD1. The V segment lost 6 bases and the J segment 2 bases; nucleotides outside the gene matches: 6. This CDR3 comprises 13 residues. Germline V gene data show CDR1 as SQVTM and CDR2 as ANQGSEA. CDR3 protein: CSVAEGQNYGYTF. The CDR3 bases are TGCAGCGTCGCAGAGGGACAGAACTATGGCTACACCTTC. The entire variable domain, with the rest obtained from reference TRBV29-1 and TRBJ1-2, is as follows: SAVISQKPSRDICQRGTSLTIQCQVDSQVTMMFWYRQQPGQSLTLIATANQGSEATYESGFVIDKFPISRPNLTFSTLTVSNMSPEDSSIYLCSVAEGQNYGYTFGSGTRLTVV.

At least ten counts were recorded for this clonotype. The V call is TRBV27, the J call TRBJ2-5; D gene ambiguous. The CDR3 runs to 14 residues. Germline CDR1 and CDR2: MNHEY and SMNVEV (reference sequence). Trimming removed 5 bases at V and 2 bases at J, with 12 bases between. The CDR3: CASSNTGPQETQYF. CDR3 DNA: TGTGCCAGCAGTAACACGGGCCCTCAAGAGACCCAGTACTTC.

This clonotype was observed at least ten times. V usage is TRBV5-5 and J usage is TRBJ1-5; 7 bases agree with TRBD1. Germline V gives CDR1 SGHKS, CDR2 YYEKEE (reference sequence). This CDR3 has 15 residues. With V trimmed by 4 bases and J by 1 base, 5 bases remained unmatched. CDR3: CASSPQQGSNQPQHF. In DNA, the CDR3 is TGTGCCAGCAGCCCCCAACAGGGGAGCAATCAGCCCCAGCATTTT.

The gene calls are TRBV12-3 or TRBV12-4 and TRBJ2-1; the D gene is possibly TRBD2 (5 bases). V was clipped by 11 bases and J by 2 bases, with 28 bases between them. The CDR3 is made up of 18 amino acids. Written as DNA, the CDR3 is TGTGCCTTCAGTCGCACCCGGGCGTTGGCGGGCGCCTACAATGAGCAGTTCTTC. Encoded protein: CAFSRTRALAGAYNEQFF.

This clonotype was recorded many times. The chain couples TRBV27 to TRBJ2-1; possibly TRBD1 for D (7 bases). Trimming stripped 2 bases from V and 4 bases from J, with 15 bases between. The CDR3 has 16 residues. Germline CDR1 is MNHEY and CDR2 is SMNVEV (reference sequence). The CDR3 region has the DNA TGTGCCAGCAGTTTAGAGTGGCAGGGGGGATACAATGAGCAGTTCTTC. This codes for CASSLEWQGGYNEQFF.

This clonotype is classed as medium-sized. In nucleotides, the CDR3 is TGTGCCAGCAGCTCGACAATGGCAGCGATATACGAGCAGTACTTC. This sequence encodes CASSSTMAAIYEQYF. The chain links TRBV7-9 to TRBJ2-7; D not resolved. This CDR3 has 15 residues. V lost 4 bases, J lost 4 bases, and 17 bases lay in between. The germline CDR1 and CDR2 sequences are SEHNR and FQNEAQ (reference sequence).

This clonotype was counted at least ten times. The chain employs TRBV7-6 and TRBJ2-3; 8 bases map to TRBD2. The V segment lost 1 base and the J segment 3 bases; nucleotides outside the gene matches: 9. This CDR3 contains 17 residues. Germline assignment: CDR1 SGHVS and CDR2 FNYEAQ. The CDR3 here is CASSLVPGTRITDTQYF. DNA of the CDR3: TGTGCCAGCAGCTTAGTCCCCGGGACTAGAATAACAGATACGCAGTATTTT.

The table lists this clonotype with many counts. The chain employs TRBV19 and TRBJ2-1, with TRBD1 as a possible D gene (6 bases). In germline, CDR1 is LNHDA, CDR2 SQIVND (reference sequence). The CDR3 loop spans 14 amino acids. The V gene lost 9 bases and the J gene lost 8 bases, with 20 bases spanning the gap. The CDR3 nucleotides read TGTGCCAGCCTTCCCAGGGGACGGGGCCATGAGCAGTTCTTC. This sequence encodes CASLPRGRGHEQFF.

The sample holds many counts of this clonotype. The chain employs TRBV3-1 and TRBJ2-1; TRBD1 aligns across 8 bases. Germline CDR1 LGHDT, CDR2 YNNKEL (reference sequence). Trimming at V came to 3 bases and at J to 3 bases, leaving 4 bases not matched to a gene. The CDR3 contains 15 residues. CDR3 DNA: TGTGCCAGCAGCCATGGACAGGGCCTCTACAATGAGCAGTTCTTC. Amino acid sequence: CASSHGQGLYNEQFF.

Ten or more counts support this clonotype. This chain uses TRBV18 with TRBJ1-4; the D is unclear. The CDR3 spans 16 residues. CDR1 and CDR2 (germline): KGHSH, LQKENI. Deletions cut 2 bases from V and 8 bases from J, with 18 bases between. CDR3 residues: CASSPEYVTDGEKLFF. In nucleotides, the CDR3 is TGTGCCAGCTCACCAGAGTATGTTACCGATGGGGAAAAACTGTTTTTT.

The table lists this clonotype with many counts. This chain connects TRBV7-9 to TRBJ2-2, with 7 bases fitting TRBD1. The V gene's germline CDR1 is SEHNR and CDR2 FQNEAQ (reference sequence). Trimming at V came to 2 bases and at J to 6 bases, leaving 3 bases not matched to a gene. This CDR3 contains 14 residues. The CDR3 coding sequence is TGTGCCAGCAGCTTAAGGGGGACAGCCGGGGAGCTGTTTTTT. Its translation: CASSLRGTAGELFF.

Many counts were recorded for this clonotype. The chain links TRBV12-3 or TRBV12-4 to TRBJ2-2; D not certain. The CDR3 covers 12 residues. Trimming cost V 3 bases and J 3 bases, with 2 bases left between them. Here the CDR3 DNA reads TGTGCCAGCAGTTTCCACACCGGGGAGCTGTTTTTT. This translates into CASSFHTGELFF.

By its share, this clonotype is medium-sized. This chain uses TRBV27 with TRBJ2-7; 8 nucleotides agree with TRBD2. CDR3 size: 16 residues. The germline CDR1 and CDR2 sequences are MNHEY and SMNVEV (reference sequence). With V trimmed by 4 bases and J by 2 bases, 10 bases remained unmatched. CDR3 region: CASSSSGLARTYEQYF. The CDR3 nucleotides are TGTGCCAGCAGTTCCTCCGGACTAGCTAGGACCTACGAGCAGTACTTC.

The rearrangement uses TRBV20-1 and TRBJ1-2; 7 bases map to TRBD1. The CDR3 is 18 residues long. V lost 3 bases to trimming and J lost 7 bases; unmatched junction nucleotides: 23. The V gene's germline CDR1 is DFQATT and CDR2 SNEGSKA (reference sequence). The CDR3 here is CSARPTSGITGVGTGYTF. The CDR3 nucleotides are TGCAGTGCTAGGCCAACTTCGGGCATAACAGGGGTTGGGACTGGCTACACCTTC.

This clonotype was found many times. CDR3: CASSHYARGRTGELFF. The CDR3 DNA reads TGTGCCAGCAGCCACTATGCAAGGGGCCGAACCGGGGAGCTGTTTTTT. The rearrangement joins TRBV14 to TRBJ2-2, with D possibly being TRBD1 (5 bases). Germline lookup yields CDR1 SGHDN and CDR2 FVKESK. V was clipped by 3 bases and J by 5 bases, with 16 bases between them. The CDR3 covers 16 residues. Filled out from reference TRBV14 and TRBJ2-2, the complete variable domain reads EAGVTQFPSHSVIEKGQTVTLRCDPISGHDNLYWYRRVMGKEIKFLLHFVKESKQDESGMPNNRFLAERTGGTYSTLKVQPAELEDSGVYFCASSHYARGRTGELFFGEGSRLTVL.

In its sample, this clonotype was seen many times. The chain has TRBV18 and TRBJ1-5; the D gene is possibly TRBD1 (6 bases). Germline V CDR1 and CDR2: KGHSH, LQKENI. V was trimmed by 6 bases and J by 3 bases, leaving 9 bases between them. The CDR3 is 13 amino acids. As DNA, the CDR3 is TGTGCCAGCTCCGGGACACACAATCAGCCCCAGCATTTT. This codes for CASSGTHNQPQHF.

This clonotype occurred many times. V is TRBV7-2 and J is TRBJ2-7; D tentatively fits TRBD1 or TRBD2 (5 bases each). Trimming removed 3 bases at V and 3 bases at J, with 21 bases between. Germline CDR1 SGHTA, CDR2 FQGNSA. The CDR3 consists of 17 residues. This CDR3 reads CASSFGFYEGLIYEQYF. The CDR3 DNA reads TGTGCCAGCAGCTTCGGGTTTTACGAGGGGCTAATCTACGAGCAGTACTTC.

In its sample, this clonotype was seen many times. The gene calls are TRBV7-2 and TRBJ2-7, with 11 bases aligning to TRBD2. The germline V gene encodes CDR1 SGHTA and CDR2 FQGNSA. The CDR3 totals 16 residues. V lost 4 bases, J lost 3 bases, and 8 bases stayed unmatched. DNA for the CDR3: TGTGCCAGCAGCTACACAGGGACTAGCGGTCTCTACGAGCAGTACTTC. The encoded protein is CASSYTGTSGLYEQYF.